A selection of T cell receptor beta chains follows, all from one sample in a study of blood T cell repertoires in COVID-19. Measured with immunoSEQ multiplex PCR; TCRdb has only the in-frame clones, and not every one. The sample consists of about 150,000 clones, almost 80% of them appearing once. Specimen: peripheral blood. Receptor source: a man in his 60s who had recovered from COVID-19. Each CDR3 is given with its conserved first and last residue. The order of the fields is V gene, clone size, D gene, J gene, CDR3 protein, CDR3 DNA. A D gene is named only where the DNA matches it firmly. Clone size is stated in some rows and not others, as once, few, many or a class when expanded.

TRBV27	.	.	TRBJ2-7	CASSLGVGVPYEQYF	TGTGCCAGCAGTTTAGGTGTAGGGGTGCCCTACGAGCAGTACTTC
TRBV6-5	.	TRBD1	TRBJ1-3	CASSNRQGTGNTIYF	TGTGCCAGCAGTAACCGACAGGGAACAGGAAACACCATATATTTT
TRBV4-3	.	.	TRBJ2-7	CASSQDSQQSYEQYF	TGCGCCAGCAGCCAAGATTCACAGCAATCCTACGAGCAGTACTTC
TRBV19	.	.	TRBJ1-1	CASNFRVTNTEAFF	TGTGCCAGTAACTTCCGGGTCACGAACACTGAAGCTTTCTTT
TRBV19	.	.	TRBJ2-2	CASSSTGLTGELFF	TGTGCCAGTAGCTCGACAGGCCTAACCGGGGAGCTGTTTTTT
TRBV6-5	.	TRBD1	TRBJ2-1	CASRGRQGIYNEQFF	TGTGCCAGCAGGGGCCGACAGGGGATCTACAATGAGCAGTTCTTC
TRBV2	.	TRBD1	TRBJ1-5	CASSVTTGRQPQHF	TGTGCCAGCAGCGTAACGACAGGGCGGCAGCCCCAGCATTTT
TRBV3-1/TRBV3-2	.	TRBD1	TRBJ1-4	CASSPRTGSSNEKLFF	TGTGCCAGCAGCCCTAGGACAGGGTCTTCTAATGAAAAACTGTTTTTT
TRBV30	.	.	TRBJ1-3	CAWSSTGVFSGNTIYF	TGTGCCTGGAGTTCGACAGGCGTATTCTCTGGAAACACCATATATTTT
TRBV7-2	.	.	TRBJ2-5	CASSPNGGAETQYF	TGTGCCAGCAGCCCCAATGGAGGGGCTGAGACCCAGTACTTC
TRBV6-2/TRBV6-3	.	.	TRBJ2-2	CASSWGHGTGELFF	TGTGCCAGCAGTTGGGGACACGGCACCGGGGAGCTGTTTTTT
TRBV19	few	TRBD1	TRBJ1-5	CASSKRSVGQGRYQPQHF	TGTGCCAGTAGTAAACGTTCGGTGGGACAGGGGCGTTATCAGCCCCAGCATTTT
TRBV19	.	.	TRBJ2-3	CASSVRGSSTDTQYF	TGTGCCAGTAGTGTTCGGGGATCTAGCACAGATACGCAGTATTTT
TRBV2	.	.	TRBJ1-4	CASSFSGASNEKLFF	TGTGCCAGCAGCTTCTCAGGGGCCTCTAATGAAAAACTGTTTTTT
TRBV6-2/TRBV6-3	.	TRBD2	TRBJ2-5	CASSLLAEKPQETQYF	TGTGCCAGCAGTTTACTAGCGGAAAAACCCCAAGAGACCCAGTACTTC
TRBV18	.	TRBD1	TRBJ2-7	CASSQGQETYEQYF	TGTGCCAGCTCACAGGGACAGGAGACCTACGAGCAGTACTTC
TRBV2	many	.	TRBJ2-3	CASSPDTSTDTQYF	TGTGCCAGCAGTCCGGACACTAGCACAGATACGCAGTATTTT
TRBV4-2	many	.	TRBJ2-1	CASSQETVRSTGSEQFF	TGTGCCAGCAGCCAAGAAACCGTCCGGTCAACGGGTAGTGAGCAGTTCTTC
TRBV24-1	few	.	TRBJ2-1	CATSDPGQRGNEQFF	TGTGCCACCAGTGACCCTGGACAGCGTGGGAATGAGCAGTTCTTC
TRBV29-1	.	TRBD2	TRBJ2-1	CSVARGAVNEQFF	TGCAGCGTTGCGCGGGGGGCCGTCAATGAGCAGTTCTTC
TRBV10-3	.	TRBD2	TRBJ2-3	CAISESPAGSTDTQYF	TGTGCCATCAGTGAGTCGCCAGCGGGGAGCACAGATACGCAGTATTTT
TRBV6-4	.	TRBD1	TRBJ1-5	CASSDPPGQRVVGANQPQHF	TGTGCCAGCAGTGACCCACCGGGACAGCGAGTAGTAGGGGCCAATCAGCCCCAGCATTTT
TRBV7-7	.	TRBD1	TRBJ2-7	CASSQGQGHSYEQYF	TGTGCTAGCAGCCAGGGACAGGGACACTCCTACGAGCAGTACTTC
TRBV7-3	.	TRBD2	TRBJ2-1	CASSLGASGAGEQFF	TGTGCCAGCAGCCTAGGGGCTAGCGGGGCGGGAGAGCAGTTCTTC
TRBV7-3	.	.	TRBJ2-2	CASSLVAGLNTGELFF	TGTGCCAGCAGCTTAGTGGCAGGGCTGAACACCGGGGAGCTGTTTTTT
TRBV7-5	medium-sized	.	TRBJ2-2	CASTRGQDTGELFF	TGTGCCAGCACTAGAGGGCAAGACACCGGGGAGCTGTTTTTT
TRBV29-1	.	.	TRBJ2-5	CSAREGQETQYF	TGCAGCGCCAGAGAGGGCCAAGAGACCCAGTACTTC
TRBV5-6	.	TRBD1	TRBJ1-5	CASSLSRQGLIGGNQPQHF	TGTGCCAGCAGCTTGTCCAGACAGGGCCTAATAGGCGGCAATCAGCCCCAGCATTTT
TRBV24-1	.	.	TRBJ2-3	CATGVNTDTQYF	TGTGCCACCGGAGTGAACACAGATACGCAGTATTTT
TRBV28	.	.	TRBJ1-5	CASSFSSQPQHF	TGTGCCAGCAGTTTTTCGAGTCAGCCCCAGCATTTT
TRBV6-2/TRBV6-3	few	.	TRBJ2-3	CASSYLLGGGTDTQYF	TGTGCCAGCAGTTACTTGCTAGGTGGAGGCACAGATACGCAGTATTTT
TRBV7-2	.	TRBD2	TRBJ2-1	CASSSGTSGGLKKFF	TGTGCCAGCAGCTCTGGGACTAGCGGGGGCTTAAAGAAGTTCTTC
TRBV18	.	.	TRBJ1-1	CASSPAFGIENTEAFF	TGTGCCAGCTCACCGGCGTTCGGGATCGAGAACACTGAAGCTTTCTTT
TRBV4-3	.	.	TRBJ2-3	CASSPGLSTDTQYF	TGCGCCAGCAGCCCGGGACTCAGCACAGATACGCAGTATTTT
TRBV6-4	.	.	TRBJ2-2	CASRTDRNTGELFF	TGTGCCAGCAGAACAGACAGGAACACCGGGGAGCTGTTTTTT
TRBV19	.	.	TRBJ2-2	CASSIAVNTGELFF	TGTGCCAGTAGTATAGCGGTGAACACCGGGGAGCTGTTTTTT
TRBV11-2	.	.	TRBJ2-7	CASSLESGTRVKGQYF	TGTGCCAGCAGCTTAGAGTCGGGGACACGGGTGAAGGGGCAGTACTTC
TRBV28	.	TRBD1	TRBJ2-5	CASTGDRDKAQYF	TGTGCCAGCACCGGGGACAGGGATAAGGCCCAGTACTTC
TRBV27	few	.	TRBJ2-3	CASSLFGETDTQYF	TGTGCCAGCAGTTTATTTGGGGAGACAGATACGCAGTATTTT
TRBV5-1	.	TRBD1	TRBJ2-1	CASSLSGTGIYNEQFF	TGCGCCAGCAGCTTGTCCGGGACAGGGATTTACAATGAGCAGTTCTTC
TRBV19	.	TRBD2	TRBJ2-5	CASSPGLAGAGETQYF	TGTGCCAGTAGTCCTGGACTAGCGGGGGCGGGAGAGACCCAGTACTTC
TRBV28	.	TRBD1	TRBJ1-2	CASSEIQGRGYTF	TGTGCCAGCAGTGAGATACAGGGGAGGGGCTACACCTTC
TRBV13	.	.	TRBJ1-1	CASSSGGGNLNTEAFF	TGTGCCAGCAGCTCCGGTGGGGGCAACTTGAACACTGAAGCTTTCTTT
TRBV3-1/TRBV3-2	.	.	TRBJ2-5	CASSQDVGQPYQETQYF	TGTGCCAGCAGCCAAGATGTAGGACAGCCATACCAAGAGACCCAGTACTTC
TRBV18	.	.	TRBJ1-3	CASSPGRAGNTIYF	TGTGCCAGCTCACCGGGCAGGGCTGGAAACACCATATATTTT
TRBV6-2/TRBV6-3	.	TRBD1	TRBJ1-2	CASSPQGMGGYTF	TGTGCCAGCAGTCCACAGGGGATGGGGGGCTACACCTTC
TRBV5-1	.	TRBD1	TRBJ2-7	CASSLEGQGSHEQYF	TGCGCCAGCAGCTTGGAGGGACAGGGTTCCCACGAGCAGTACTTC
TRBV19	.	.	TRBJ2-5	CASSRTVQETQYF	TGTGCCAGTAGTAGAACAGTACAAGAGACCCAGTACTTC
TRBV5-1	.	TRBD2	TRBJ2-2	CASSKETSGNTGELFF	TGCGCCAGCAGCAAAGAGACTAGCGGGAACACCGGGGAGCTGTTTTTT
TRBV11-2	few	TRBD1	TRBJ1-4	CASSLPRQGVTNEKLFF	TGTGCCAGCAGCCTCCCAAGACAGGGGGTAACTAATGAAAAACTGTTTTTT
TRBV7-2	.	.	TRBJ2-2	CASSSMGRGNTGELFF	TGTGCCAGCAGCTCGATGGGCAGGGGCAACACCGGGGAGCTGTTTTTT
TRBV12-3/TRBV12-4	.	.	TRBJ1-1	CASSGLTEAFF	TGTGCCAGCAGTGGACTCACTGAAGCTTTCTTT